This paragraph reports one T cell receptor beta chain. Its antigen is still unknown. The CDR3 is 12 amino acids. These data are taken from a study of T cells expressing NK-cell markers. The overall study: It was sorted CD3+CD56-NKG2C+, CD3+CD56+NKG2C- and CD3+CD56+NKG2C+ T cells that provided the TCR beta repertoires. In the group of eight sequenced donors, seven were HCMV-seropositive and one was seronegative.

Using the 5' RACE reads, TCRdb records one entry per CDR3 protein without DNA. The listing records roughly 380,000 distinct CDR3 sequences. Study-level points and caveats: For several donors, the dominant NKG2C+ clonotypes made up roughly 1.0-8% of their CD8+ T cells. The CD3+CD56-NKG2C+ fraction was also led by these clonotypes in several donors.

The receptor was isolated from a man aged 18-75 years in good health. The source material was blood T cells: a sorted CD56 or NKG2C T cell subset, CD4+ or CD8+ T cells, or bulk PBMC T cells (not recorded which). The gene calls are TRBV12-3 or TRBV12-4 and TRBJ1-3. The CDR3 sequence is CASSRKGNTIYF.